This T cell receptor (beta chain) was sequenced during a study of type 1 regulatory T cells. Concerning this clonotype: Its antigen is undetermined.

Whole-study findings and limits: Tr1 cells had a more restricted TCR repertoire than non-Tr1 cells.

Via MiXCR, TCRdb re-called the reads, giving one row per CDR3 protein. The repertoire includes 63,000 or so distinct CDR3 sequences, almost 50% of them detected once, and more than 2% sits in the top ten. This CDR3 region has 17 residues. Germline V gene data show CDR1 as MGHRA and CDR2 as YSYEKL. V was pared by 4 bases and J by 1 base, with 9 bases of the junction left unmatched. The sequence derives from a human donor in good health. The chain has TRBV4-1 and TRBJ2-7, with TRBD1 matching over 11 bases. The specimen sequenced was cultured non-Tr1 T cells, either the whole culture or a sorted T cell fraction (not recorded which). The CDR3 region is CASSPEPGQGVSYEQYF. Written as DNA, the CDR3 is TGCGCCAGCAGCCCGGAGCCGGGACAGGGGGTTTCCTACGAGCAGTACTTC.